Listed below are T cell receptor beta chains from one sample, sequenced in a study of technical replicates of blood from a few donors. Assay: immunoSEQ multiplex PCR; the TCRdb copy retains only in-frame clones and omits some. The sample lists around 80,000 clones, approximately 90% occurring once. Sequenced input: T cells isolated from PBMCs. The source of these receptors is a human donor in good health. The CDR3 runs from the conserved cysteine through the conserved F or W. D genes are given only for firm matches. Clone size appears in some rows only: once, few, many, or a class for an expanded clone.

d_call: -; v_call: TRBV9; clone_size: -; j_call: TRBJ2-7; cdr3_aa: CASSVAGQLAGEQYF; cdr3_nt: TGTGCCAGCAGCGTAGCGGGACAGCTAGCGGGCGAGCAGTACTTC
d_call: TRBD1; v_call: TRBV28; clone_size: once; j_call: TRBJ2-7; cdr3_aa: CASSWGQSFYEQYF; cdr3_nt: TGTGCCAGCAGTTGGGGACAGAGCTTCTACGAGCAGTACTTC
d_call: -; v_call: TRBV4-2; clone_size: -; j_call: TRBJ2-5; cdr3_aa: CASSQVLAETQYF; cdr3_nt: TGTGCCAGCAGCCAAGTGCTAGCAGAGACCCAGTACTTC
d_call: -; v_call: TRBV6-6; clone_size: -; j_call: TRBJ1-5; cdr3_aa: CASISGGNQPQHF; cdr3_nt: TGTGCCAGCATTTCCGGAGGCAATCAGCCCCAGCATTTT
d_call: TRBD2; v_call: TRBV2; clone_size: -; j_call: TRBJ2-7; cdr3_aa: CASSTSGQFSYEQYF; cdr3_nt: TGTGCCAGCAGTACTAGCGGGCAATTCTCCTACGAGCAGTACTTC
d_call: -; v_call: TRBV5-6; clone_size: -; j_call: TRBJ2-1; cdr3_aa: CASRLFGVPEQFF; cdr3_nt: TGTGCCAGCAGGCTTTTCGGGGTACCTGAGCAGTTCTTC
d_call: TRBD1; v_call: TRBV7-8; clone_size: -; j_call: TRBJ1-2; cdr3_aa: CASSRTTGSNYGYTF; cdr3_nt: TGTGCCAGCAGCAGAACGACAGGGTCTAATTATGGCTACACCTTC
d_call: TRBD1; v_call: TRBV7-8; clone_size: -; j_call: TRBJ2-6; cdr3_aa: CASSLQGALSGANVLTF; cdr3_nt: TGTGCCAGCAGCTTACAGGGGGCCCTCTCTGGGGCCAACGTCCTGACTTTC
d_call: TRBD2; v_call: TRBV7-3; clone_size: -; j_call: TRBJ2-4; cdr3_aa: CASSPTAGAWDIQYF; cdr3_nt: TGTGCCAGCAGCCCGACCGCGGGAGCTTGGGACATTCAGTACTTC
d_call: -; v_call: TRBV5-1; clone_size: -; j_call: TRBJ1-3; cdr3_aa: CASSLSRPGNTIYF; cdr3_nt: TGCGCCAGCAGCTTGTCGCGCCCTGGAAACACCATATATTTT
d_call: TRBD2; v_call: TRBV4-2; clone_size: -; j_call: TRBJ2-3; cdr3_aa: CASSQVLREGPRTDTQYF; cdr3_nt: TGTGCCAGCAGCCAAGTTTTGAGGGAGGGCCCTCGCACAGATACGCAGTATTTT
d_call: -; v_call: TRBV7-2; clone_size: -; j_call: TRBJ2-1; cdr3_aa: CASSKLDLGSSEQFF; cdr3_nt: TGTGCCAGCAGCAAACTAGATTTGGGATCAAGTGAGCAGTTCTTC
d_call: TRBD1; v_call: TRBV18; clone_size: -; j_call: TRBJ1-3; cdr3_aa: CASSPLTGDGNTIYF; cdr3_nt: TGTGCCAGCTCACCACTGACAGGGGACGGAAACACCATATATTTT
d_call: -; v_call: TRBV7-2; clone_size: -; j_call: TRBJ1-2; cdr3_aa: CASSARVSNYGYTF; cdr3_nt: TGTGCCAGCAGTGCCCGAGTGAGTAACTATGGCTACACCTTC
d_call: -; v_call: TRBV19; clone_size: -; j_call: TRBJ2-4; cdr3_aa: CASSTFTASSKNIQYF; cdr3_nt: TGTGCCAGTAGTACGTTCACAGCTAGCTCCAAAAACATTCAGTACTTC
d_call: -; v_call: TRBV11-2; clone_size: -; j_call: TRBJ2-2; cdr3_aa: CASSLAGVNTGELFF; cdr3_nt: TGTGCCAGCAGCTTAGCGGGAGTGAACACCGGGGAGCTGTTTTTT
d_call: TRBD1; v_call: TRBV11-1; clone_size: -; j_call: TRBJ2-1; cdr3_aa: CASADNRGVYEQFF; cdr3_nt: TGTGCCAGCGCAGATAACAGGGGGGTCTATGAGCAGTTCTTC
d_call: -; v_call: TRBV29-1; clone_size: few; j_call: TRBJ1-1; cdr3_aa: CSVGHGYTEAFF; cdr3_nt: TGCAGCGTTGGTCACGGGTACACTGAAGCTTTCTTT
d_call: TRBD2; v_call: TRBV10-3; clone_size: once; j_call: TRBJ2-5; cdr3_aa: CAISDSSGTSGREETQYF; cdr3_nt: TGTGCCATCAGTGACTCCTCCGGGACTAGCGGGAGGGAGGAGACCCAGTACTTC
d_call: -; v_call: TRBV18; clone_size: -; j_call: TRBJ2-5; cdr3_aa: CASSATFQETQYF; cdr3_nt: TGTGCCAGCTCAGCGACATTTCAAGAGACCCAGTACTTC
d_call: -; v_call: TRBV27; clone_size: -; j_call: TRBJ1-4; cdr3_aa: CASSLRGLSGEKLFF; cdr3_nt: TGTGCCAGCAGTTTAAGGGGCCTTAGCGGTGAAAAACTGTTTTTT
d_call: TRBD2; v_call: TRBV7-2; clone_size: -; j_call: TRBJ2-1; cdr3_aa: CASSFRTSGRNEQFF; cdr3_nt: TGTGCCAGCAGCTTCAGGACTAGCGGGAGGAATGAGCAGTTCTTC
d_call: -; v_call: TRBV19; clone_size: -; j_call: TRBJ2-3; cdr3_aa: CASMTQGFADTQYF; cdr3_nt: TGTGCCAGTATGACACAGGGTTTTGCAGATACGCAGTATTTT
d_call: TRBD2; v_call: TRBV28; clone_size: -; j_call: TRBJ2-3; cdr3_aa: CASSLPLTGTNTDTQYF; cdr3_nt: TGTGCCAGCAGTCTGCCGCTTACCGGGACTAACACAGATACGCAGTATTTT
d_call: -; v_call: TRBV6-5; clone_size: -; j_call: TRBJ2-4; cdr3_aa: CASSSDSLAKNIQYF; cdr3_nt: TGTGCCAGCAGTTCTGACAGCCTAGCCAAAAACATTCAGTACTTC
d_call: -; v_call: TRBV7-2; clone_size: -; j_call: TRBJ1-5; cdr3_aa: CASSFREGYQPQHF; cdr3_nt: TGTGCCAGCAGCTTCCGAGAGGGATATCAGCCCCAGCATTTT
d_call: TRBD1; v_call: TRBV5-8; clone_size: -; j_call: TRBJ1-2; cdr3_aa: CASSLYKDRGDGYTF; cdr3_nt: TGTGCCAGCAGCTTGTATAAGGACAGGGGGGACGGCTACACCTTC
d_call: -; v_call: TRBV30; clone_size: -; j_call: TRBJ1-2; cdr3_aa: CAWRSKGFFYGYTF; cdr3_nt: TGTGCCTGGAGGTCTAAGGGGTTCTTTTATGGCTACACCTTC
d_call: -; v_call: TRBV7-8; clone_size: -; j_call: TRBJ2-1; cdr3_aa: CASSLDGVYNEQFF; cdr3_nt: TGTGCCAGCAGCTTGGACGGGGTATACAATGAGCAGTTCTTC
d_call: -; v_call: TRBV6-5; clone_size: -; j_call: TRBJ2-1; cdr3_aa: CASSYSTWGGEQFF; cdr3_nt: TGTGCCAGCAGTTACTCGACCTGGGGAGGTGAGCAGTTCTTC
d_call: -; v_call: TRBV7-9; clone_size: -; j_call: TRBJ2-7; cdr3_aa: CASSLEAGASDEQYF; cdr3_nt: TGTGCCAGCAGCTTAGAGGCAGGGGCCTCCGACGAGCAGTACTTC
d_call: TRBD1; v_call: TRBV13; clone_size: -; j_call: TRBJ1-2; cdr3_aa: CASSLILQGNYGYTF; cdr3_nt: TGTGCCAGCAGCCTTATATTACAGGGGAACTATGGCTACACCTTC
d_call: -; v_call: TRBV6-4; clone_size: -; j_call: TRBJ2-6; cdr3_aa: CASSVREGVSSGANVLTF; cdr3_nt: TGTGCCAGCAGTGTGCGTGAAGGGGTTAGCTCTGGGGCCAACGTCCTGACTTTC
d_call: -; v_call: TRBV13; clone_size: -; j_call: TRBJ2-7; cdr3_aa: CASSRSDYEQYF; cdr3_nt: TGTGCCAGCAGCCGTAGCGACTACGAGCAGTACTTC
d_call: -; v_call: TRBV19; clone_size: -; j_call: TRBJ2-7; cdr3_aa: CASSIRFQAAGSYEQYF; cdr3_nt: TGTGCCAGTAGTATCCGTTTTCAGGCGGCGGGCTCCTACGAGCAGTACTTC
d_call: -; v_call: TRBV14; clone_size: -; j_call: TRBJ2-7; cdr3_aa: CASSTTSFDEQYF; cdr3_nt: TGTGCCAGCAGCACGACTAGTTTCGACGAGCAGTACTTC
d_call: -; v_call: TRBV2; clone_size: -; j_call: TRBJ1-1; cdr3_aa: CATGRVTEAFF; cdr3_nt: TGTGCCACCGGGCGGGTCACTGAAGCTTTCTTT
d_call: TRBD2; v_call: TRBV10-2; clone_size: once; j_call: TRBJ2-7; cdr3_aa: CASGGLATYYEQYF; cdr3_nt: TGCGCCAGCGGAGGACTAGCGACTTATTACGAGCAGTACTTC
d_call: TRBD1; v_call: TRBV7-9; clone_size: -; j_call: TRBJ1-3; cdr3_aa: CASSQGTGNGNTIYF; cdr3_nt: TGTGCCAGCAGCCAAGGGACAGGGAACGGAAACACCATATATTTT
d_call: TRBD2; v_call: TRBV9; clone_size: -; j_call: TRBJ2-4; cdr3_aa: CASSVDLAGVYGNIQYF; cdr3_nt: TGTGCCAGCAGCGTAGATCTAGCGGGAGTATACGGAAACATTCAGTACTTC
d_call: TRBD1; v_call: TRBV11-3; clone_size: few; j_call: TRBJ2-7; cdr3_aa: CASSVRDSSYEQYF; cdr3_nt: TGTGCCAGCAGCGTTCGGGACAGCTCCTACGAGCAGTACTTC
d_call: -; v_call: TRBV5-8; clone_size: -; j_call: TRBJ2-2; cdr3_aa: CASSHQGRTGELFF; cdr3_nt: TGTGCCAGCAGCCATCAGGGAAGGACCGGGGAGCTGTTTTTT
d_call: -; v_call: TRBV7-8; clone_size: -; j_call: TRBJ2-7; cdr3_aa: CASSLAGGTEQYF; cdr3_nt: TGTGCCAGCAGCTTAGCCGGGGGTACCGAGCAGTACTTC
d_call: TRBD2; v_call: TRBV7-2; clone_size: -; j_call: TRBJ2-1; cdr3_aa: CASKNGRRASFSNEQFF; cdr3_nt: TGTGCCAGCAAGAACGGGAGGAGGGCCAGTTTCAGTAATGAGCAGTTCTTC
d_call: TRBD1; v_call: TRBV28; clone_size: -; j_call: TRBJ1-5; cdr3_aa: CASHDRGRGSNQPQHF; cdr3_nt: TGTGCCAGCCACGACAGGGGGCGAGGGAGCAATCAGCCCCAGCATTTT